Detailed here is one TCR beta chain. The target antigen is unknown. The sample belongs to a study of shared clonotypes between healthy human individuals. Study-wide findings and caveats: Roughly 5.3% of naive CD4 clonotypes were common to several donors.

Naive CD8 cells comprised CD45RO-negative, CCR7-positively selected cells, excluding terminally differentiated effector memory CD45RA+ cells. Under the authors' procedure: Junction-only immunoSEQ sequences carried no quality scores, so filtering differed. Repertoires were generated with immunoSEQ multiplex PCR, while TCRdb's copy carries only in-frame clones and drops some. V, J and clone size are taken as reported in that table, and D and trimming were inferred from the DNA itself. The sample records 630,000 or so clones, 95% to 98% being singletons. This receptor was taken from a young man in good health. Sequencing was performed on naive CD8+ T cells sorted from blood.

The CDR3 loop is CASGSLGSGSKGSYNEQFF. CDR3 nucleotide sequence: TGCGCCAGCGGATCGCTTGGTAGCGGGAGTAAAGGGTCCTACAATGAGCAGTTCTTC. V gene TRBV5-1 combines with J gene TRBJ2-1; 9 positions match TRBD2. Germline V gene sequence: CDR1 SGHRS, CDR2 YFSETQ. This CDR3 spans 19 amino acids. V dropped 7 bases and J dropped 1; count of bases not matched to a gene: 18.